A selection of T cell receptor beta chains follows, all from one sample in a study of control samples from healthy donors and cancer patients. TCRdb keeps only in-frame clones here, not all; method: immunoSEQ multiplex PCR. The sample yields approximately 120,000 clones, about 90% seen once. What was sequenced was blood. These receptors were taken from a man between 18 and 35 years old in good health. CDR3s include the opening cysteine and the closing phenylalanine or tryptophan. Each record gives: V gene, D gene, clone size, J gene, CDR3 DNA, CDR3 protein. D genes are given only for firm matches. A row's size may be missing; if present it is once, few, many or a size class.

>TRBV3-1/TRBV3-2|.|.|TRBJ2-2
TGTGCCAGCAGCCAAGGTGGTACATTGTCAGGGGAGCTGTTTTTT
CASSQGGTLSGELFF
>TRBV19|.|.|TRBJ1-1
TGTGCCAGTAGTATAGATTCGGGGGGCGGGCATCGGAACACTGAAGCTTTCTTT
CASSIDSGGGHRNTEAFF
>TRBV28|.|once|TRBJ1-4
TGTGCCAGCAGTTTCGGACAGTCAACTAATGAAAAACTGTTTTTT
CASSFGQSTNEKLFF
>TRBV19|.|.|TRBJ2-5
TGTGCCAGTAGTATATCCCCCAGGCAAGGGACCCAGTACTTC
CASSISPRQGTQYF
>TRBV30|.|.|TRBJ2-7
TGTGCCTGGAGCCGGGCCGACTACGAGCAGTACTTC
CAWSRADYEQYF
>TRBV2|.|.|TRBJ1-5
TGTGCCAGCAGTGACCGTAGCAATCAGCCCCAGCATTTT
CASSDRSNQPQHF
>TRBV6-1|.|few|TRBJ1-2
TGTGCCAGCAGTGACAGACAGGCTGCAGTCTATGGCTACACCTTC
CASSDRQAAVYGYTF
>TRBV18|TRBD1|.|TRBJ1-1
TGTGCCAGCTCACCTCCCGGTCGTGGGACAGGGAACACTGAAGCTTTCTTT
CASSPPGRGTGNTEAFF
>TRBV18|.|.|TRBJ1-2
TGTGCCAGCTCCCCACTTTCCAGGACTAACTATGGCTACACCTTC
CASSPLSRTNYGYTF
>TRBV4-2|TRBD1|once|TRBJ2-7
TGTGCCAGCAGCCAAGTTGGCCAGGGGGCTAAGTACGAGCAGTACTTC
CASSQVGQGAKYEQYF
>TRBV3-1/TRBV3-2|.|once|TRBJ2-3
TGTGCCAGCAGCCAACGCGATACGCAGTATTTT
CASSQRDTQYF
>TRBV2|TRBD2|.|TRBJ2-2
TGTGCCAGCAGTGGGCCAGCGGGGGCGAACACCGGGGAGCTGTTTTTT
CASSGPAGANTGELFF
>TRBV15|TRBD2|.|TRBJ2-6
TGTGCCACCAGCAAGGGGACTAGCGGGAGTTCTGGGGCCAACGTCCTGACTTTC
CATSKGTSGSSGANVLTF
>TRBV12-3/TRBV12-4|.|.|TRBJ2-7
TGTGCCAGCAGCACCGACATTCGCTACGAGCAGTACTTC
CASSTDIRYEQYF
>TRBV27|.|.|TRBJ1-1
TGTGCCAGCAGTTACGCGTTGAACACTGAAGCTTTCTTT
CASSYALNTEAFF
>TRBV9|.|.|TRBJ2-3
TGTGCCAGCAGCGAGGGACCGGTGGGCGGGAACACAGATACGCAGTATTTT
CASSEGPVGGNTDTQYF
>TRBV19|.|.|TRBJ1-1
TGTGCCAGTAGTATAGACGGGAACACTGAAGCTTTCTTT
CASSIDGNTEAFF
>TRBV9|.|few|TRBJ2-1
TGTGCCAGCAGCGCGACAAACCGGTTAAACAATGAGCAGTTCTTC
CASSATNRLNNEQFF
>TRBV7-9|.|.|TRBJ2-2
TGTGCCAGCAGCCGTCAGGGGAACACCGGGGAGCTGTTTTTT
CASSRQGNTGELFF
>TRBV4-1|.|.|TRBJ2-1
TGCGCCAGCAGCCACCCCGACCCGGGGAAGCAGTTCTTC
CASSHPDPGKQFF
>TRBV19|.|once|TRBJ2-2
TGTGCCAGTAGTATATTCTATGGGGGCGCGAGGTCTGACACCGGGGAGCTGTTTTTT
CASSIFYGGARSDTGELFF
>TRBV5-1|.|few|TRBJ1-6
TGCGCCAGCAGCCCCAACCGGGCCAAGGACCCGAATTCACCCCTCCACTTT
CASSPNRAKDPNSPLHF
>TRBV28|.|once|TRBJ2-2
TGTGCGTGTGTAGGGTCGGTGGGGAACACCGGGGAGCTGTTTTTT
CACVGSVGNTGELFF
>TRBV19|.|.|TRBJ2-5
TGTGCCAGTACGGTCGGGGGCAGCCTGGCGGGGGAGACCCAGTACTTC
CASTVGGSLAGETQYF
>TRBV19|.|.|TRBJ1-2
TGTGCCAGTAGTCCTGACAGCATCTATGGCTACACCTTC
CASSPDSIYGYTF
>TRBV19|.|.|TRBJ1-5
TGTGCCAGTAGTCCCCGCCCGGGAGGCGATCAGCCCCAGCATTTT
CASSPRPGGDQPQHF
>TRBV7-7|TRBD1|.|TRBJ2-5
TGTGCTAGCAGCTTGGGGCAGGGGGCTGACGAGACCCAGTACTTC
CASSLGQGADETQYF
>TRBV4-1|.|.|TRBJ2-2
TGCGCCAGCAGCCAAGCCGCAGGGAACACCGGGGAGCTGTTTTTT
CASSQAAGNTGELFF
>TRBV4-1|TRBD1|.|TRBJ1-2
TGCGCCAGCAGCCTCATACTCAGGGGGGTAGGGATCGGCTACACCTTC
CASSLILRGVGIGYTF
>TRBV3-1/TRBV3-2|TRBD2|.|TRBJ2-2
TGTGCCAGCAGCCAGATTGGAACTAGCGGGAGGGAGCTGTTTTTT
CASSQIGTSGRELFF
>TRBV7-7|TRBD2|.|TRBJ2-5
TGTGCTAGCAGCCCCTTCATGGGGGGGGAGACCCAGTACTTC
CASSPFMGGETQYF